These 10 T cell receptor beta chains originate from one sample sequenced in a study of blood T cells in healthy people across ages. With a J-beta primer mix and a sample-barcoded 5' primer, a second PCR ran about 6 to 11 cycles. TCRdb used MiXCR to reprocess the 5' RACE reads, holding one entry per CDR3 protein. Seen here are approximately 830,000 distinct CDR3 sequences, around two thirds observed once, and the top ten hold roughly 26%. The sequencing input was blood. The receptors were gathered from a young man in good health.

J is TRBJ1-6 and V is TRBV4-3, with D possibly being TRBD1 (6 bases). Germline lookup yields CDR1 LGHNA and CDR2 YSLEER. This CDR3 spans 19 amino acids. V was trimmed by 1 base and J by 9 bases, leaving 25 bases between them. The CDR3 nucleotides read TGCGCCAGCAGCCAAGGGTATATGCCCGAGGCAGGGGTCGGTTCACCCCTCCACTTT. Amino acids: CASSQGYMPEAGVGSPLHF.

The rearrangement joins TRBV12-3 or TRBV12-4 to TRBJ2-5; tentative D call: TRBD1 (5 bases). The V end was cut by 1 base, the J end by 6 bases, with 15 bases between. This CDR3 spans 15 amino acids. The CDR3 nucleotides are TGTGCCAGCAGTTTAGGCCCCTCAGGGCTCAAGACCCAGTACTTC. Protein: CASSLGPSGLKTQYF.

The chain recombines TRBV7-9 with TRBJ2-4; no definite D call. V was clipped by 1 base and J by 0 bases, with 13 bases between them. This CDR3 region has 17 residues. The germline gives CDR1 SEHNR, CDR2 FQNEAQ (reference sequence). The CDR3 spells CASSLDVLGLAKNIQYF. CDR3 coding DNA: TGTGCCAGCAGCTTAGATGTGCTAGGGCTAGCCAAAAACATTCAGTACTTC.

V and J are TRBV7-8 and TRBJ1-5, with TRBD1 matching 8 bases. The CDR3 is 15 amino acids. Germline CDR1 and CDR2: SGHVS and FQNEAQ. V shed 5 bases, J shed 4 bases, and the junction held 7 bases outside the gene matches. CDR3 loop: CASSETGQANQPQHF. The CDR3 bases are TGTGCCAGCAGCGAAACGGGACAGGCTAATCAGCCCCAGCATTTT.

The chain joins TRBV7-2 to TRBJ2-5, with unresolved D. There are 13 residues in the CDR3. Trimming took 7 bases from V and 4 from J, leaving 13 bases between them. The germline gives CDR1 SGHTA, CDR2 FQGNSA. The CDR3 protein is CASTLTRSETQYF. The CDR3 coding sequence is TGTGCCAGCACCTTGACGAGGTCAGAGACCCAGTACTTC.

The rearrangement uses TRBV4-2 and TRBJ1-2; D remains unclear. V lost 0 bases and J lost 0, with 8 bases in between. The CDR3 runs to 15 residues. Germline CDR1 and CDR2: LGHNA and YNFKEQ. CDR3 DNA sequence: TGTGCCAGCAGCCAAGACGGGGTCGCTAACTATGGCTACACCTTC. Translating gives CASSQDGVANYGYTF.

In this sample, this clonotype turned up once. The CDR3 here is CSVLWRGAVNEQFF. In nucleotides, the CDR3 is TGCAGCGTACTTTGGCGGGGGGCCGTTAATGAGCAGTTCTTC. The chain is built from TRBV29-1 and TRBJ2-1; 8 nucleotides align to TRBD2. The CDR3 has 14 residues. The germline gives CDR1 SQVTM, CDR2 ANQGSEA. The ends lost 6 bases at V and 7 bases at J; junction bases unmatched: 11.

The chain combines TRBV11-2 with TRBJ2-5; no clear D. CDR3 length equals 13 residues. Germline CDR1 is SGHAT and CDR2 is FQNNGV. V gave up 5 bases and J gave up 5 bases, with 12 bases separating them. Written as DNA, the CDR3 is TGTGCCAGCAGCCGCCAGTCGTGGGAGACCCAGTACTTC. Its protein product is CASSRQSWETQYF.

Only a few counts were recorded for this clonotype. The chain employs TRBV12-3 or TRBV12-4 and TRBJ2-5; 9 nucleotides match TRBD1. CDR3 length: 13 amino acids. V trimming: 4 bases; J trimming: 5 bases; junction bases outside the gene matches: 2. The CDR3 DNA sequence: TGTGCCAGCAGTTGGGACAGGGAGGAGACCCAGTACTTC. Protein sequence: CASSWDREETQYF.

The chain has TRBV24-1 and TRBJ2-7; 10 bases fit TRBD1. This CDR3 contains 15 residues. CDR1 KGHDR and CDR2 SFDVKD come from the germline V gene. With V trimmed by 0 bases and J by 7 bases, 5 bases remained unmatched. The CDR3 coding sequence is TGTGCCACCAGTGATTTGAGGGACAGGGGAGGAGAGCAGTACTTC. Encoded protein: CATSDLRDRGGEQYF.